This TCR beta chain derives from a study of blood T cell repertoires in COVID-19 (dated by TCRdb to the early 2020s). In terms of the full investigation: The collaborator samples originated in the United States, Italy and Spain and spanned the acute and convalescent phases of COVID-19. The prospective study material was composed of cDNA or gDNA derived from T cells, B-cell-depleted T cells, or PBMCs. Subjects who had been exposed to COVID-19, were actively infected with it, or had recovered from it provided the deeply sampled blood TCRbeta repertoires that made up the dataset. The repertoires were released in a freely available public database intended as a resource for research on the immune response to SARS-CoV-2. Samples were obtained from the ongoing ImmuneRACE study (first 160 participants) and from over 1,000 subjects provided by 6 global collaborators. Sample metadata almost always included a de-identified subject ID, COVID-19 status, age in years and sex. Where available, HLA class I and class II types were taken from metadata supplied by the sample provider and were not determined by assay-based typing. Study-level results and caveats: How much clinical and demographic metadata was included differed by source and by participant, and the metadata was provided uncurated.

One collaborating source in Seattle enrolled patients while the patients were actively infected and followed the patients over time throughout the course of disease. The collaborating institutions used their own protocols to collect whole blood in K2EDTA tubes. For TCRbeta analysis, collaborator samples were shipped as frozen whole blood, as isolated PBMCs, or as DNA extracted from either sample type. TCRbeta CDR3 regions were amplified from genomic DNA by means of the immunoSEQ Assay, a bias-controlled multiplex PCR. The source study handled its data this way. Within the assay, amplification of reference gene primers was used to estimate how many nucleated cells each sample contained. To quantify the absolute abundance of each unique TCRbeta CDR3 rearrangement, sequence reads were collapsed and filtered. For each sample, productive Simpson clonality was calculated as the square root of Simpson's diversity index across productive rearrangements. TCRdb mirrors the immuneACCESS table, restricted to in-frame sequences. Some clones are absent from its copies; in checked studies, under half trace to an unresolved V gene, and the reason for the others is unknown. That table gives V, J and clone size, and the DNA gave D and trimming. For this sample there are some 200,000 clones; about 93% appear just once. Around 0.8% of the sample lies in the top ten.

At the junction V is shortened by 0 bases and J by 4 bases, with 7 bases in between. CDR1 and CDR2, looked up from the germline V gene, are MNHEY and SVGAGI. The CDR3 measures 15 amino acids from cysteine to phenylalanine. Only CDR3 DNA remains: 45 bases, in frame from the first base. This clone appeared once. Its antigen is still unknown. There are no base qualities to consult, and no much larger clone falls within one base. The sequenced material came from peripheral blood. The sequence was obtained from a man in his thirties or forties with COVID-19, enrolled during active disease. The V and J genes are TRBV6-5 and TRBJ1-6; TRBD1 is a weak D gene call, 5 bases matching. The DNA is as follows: TGTGCCAGCAGTTACTCGACAGATTATAATTCACCCCTCCACTTT. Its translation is CASSYSTDYNSPLHF.